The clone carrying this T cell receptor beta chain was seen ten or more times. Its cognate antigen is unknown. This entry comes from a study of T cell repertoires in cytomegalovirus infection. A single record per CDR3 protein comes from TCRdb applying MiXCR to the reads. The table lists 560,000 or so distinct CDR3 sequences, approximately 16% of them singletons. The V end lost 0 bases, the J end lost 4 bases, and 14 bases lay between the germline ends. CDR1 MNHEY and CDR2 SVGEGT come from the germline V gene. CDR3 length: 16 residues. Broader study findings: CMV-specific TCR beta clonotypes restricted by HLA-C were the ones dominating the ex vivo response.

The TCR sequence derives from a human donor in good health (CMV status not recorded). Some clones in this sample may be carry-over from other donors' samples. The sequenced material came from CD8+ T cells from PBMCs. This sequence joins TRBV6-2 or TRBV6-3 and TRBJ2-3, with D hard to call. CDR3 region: CASSYSISSDADTQYF. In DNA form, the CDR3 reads TGTGCCAGCAGTTACTCGATAAGTTCGGATGCAGATACGCAGTATTTT.